These 3 T cell receptor beta chains came from one sample sequenced in a study of T cell changes during pregnancy in multiple sclerosis. Profiled with immunoSEQ multiplex PCR; TCRdb holds only in-frame clones, not every one. This table holds around 50,000 clones, roughly 90% found once. The sample in question was CD4+ T cells from peripheral blood mononuclear cells, obtained after pregnancy. These TCRs come from a female donor with multiple sclerosis, enrolled in a pregnancy study.

The chain employs TRBV2 and TRBJ2-3; maybe TRBD2 (5 bases). V dropped 3 bases and J dropped 8 bases, with 12 bases sitting between them. Germline values: CDR1 SNHLY, CDR2 FYNNEI. The CDR3 is 13 amino acids. The CDR3 region is CASSDNLAGTQYF. CDR3 bases: TGTGCCAGCAGTGATAATCTGGCGGGTACGCAGTATTTT.

The chain links TRBV6-5 to TRBJ1-2; 8 positions match TRBD1. The J segment lost 1 base and the V segment lost 6 bases, leaving 1 base of the junction unmatched. There are 13 residues in the CDR3. Germline V gene data show CDR1 as MNHEY and CDR2 as SVGAGI. This CDR3 is CASRTGVNYGYTF. The CDR3 DNA is TGTGCCAGCAGGACAGGGGTTAACTATGGCTACACCTTC.

The CDR3 sequence is CASSLDPRGGRGTQYF. The CDR3 DNA sequence: TGTGCCAGCAGCTTAGATCCGCGGGGGGGCCGGGGTACGCAGTATTTT. The chain joins TRBV7-2 to TRBJ2-3; 9 bases match TRBD2. This CDR3 has 16 amino acids. Germline values: CDR1 SGHTA, CDR2 FQGNSA. The trim removed 1 base at V and 8 bases at J, leaving 10 bases unmatched.